The entry below gives a single T cell receptor beta chain sequence along with its context. The antigen remains undetermined. The V and J ends lost 0 bases and 14 bases, in that order; junction bases with no gene match: 6. The CDR3 is 13 amino acids. Germline CDR1 and CDR2: SGHAT and FQNNGV. Enrolled patients, whose metastatic non-small-cell lung cancer was chemo-refractory, received focal radiation plus CTLA-4 blockade with ipilimumab. Clones were sequenced by immunoSEQ multiplex PCR, and TCRdb holds only the in-frame ones, with some missing. The repertoire holds 43,000 or so clones, around 72% seen once, with 3% to 4.5% in the top ten. This entry is derived from a study of radiotherapy plus CTLA-4 blockade in lung cancer. Points from the study as a whole: In blood, after radiotherapy plus ipilimumab, tumor-derived TCR clones expanded. Early clonal dynamics of blood T cells, together with interferon-beta, were reported as the best response predictor.

The sequence was obtained from a human donor with non-small cell lung cancer who had a complete response to radiotherapy plus ipilimumab. The sequences come from peripheral blood, collected from a patient treated with radiotherapy plus ipilimumab. The J gene is TRBJ1-2, the V gene TRBV11-2; TRBD1 matches 10 bases. The CDR3 region is CASSLDPGTGETF. In nucleotides, the CDR3 is TGTGCCAGCAGCTTAGATCCAGGGACAGGGGAAACCTTC.